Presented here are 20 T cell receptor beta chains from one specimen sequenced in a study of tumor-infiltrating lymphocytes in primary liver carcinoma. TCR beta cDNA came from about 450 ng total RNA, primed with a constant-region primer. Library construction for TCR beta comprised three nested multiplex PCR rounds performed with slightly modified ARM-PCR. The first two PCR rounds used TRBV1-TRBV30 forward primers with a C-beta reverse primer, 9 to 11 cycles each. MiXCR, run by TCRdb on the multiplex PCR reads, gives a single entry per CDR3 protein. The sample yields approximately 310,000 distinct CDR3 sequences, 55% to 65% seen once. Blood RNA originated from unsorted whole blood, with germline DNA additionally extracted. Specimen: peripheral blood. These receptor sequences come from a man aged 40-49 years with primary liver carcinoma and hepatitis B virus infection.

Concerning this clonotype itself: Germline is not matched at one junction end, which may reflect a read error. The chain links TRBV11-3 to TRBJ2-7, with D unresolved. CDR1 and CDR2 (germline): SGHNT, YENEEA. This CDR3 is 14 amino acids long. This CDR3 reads CASSLVDGSHEQYF. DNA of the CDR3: TGTGCCAGCAGCTTAGTCGACGGCTCCCACGAGCAGTACTTC.

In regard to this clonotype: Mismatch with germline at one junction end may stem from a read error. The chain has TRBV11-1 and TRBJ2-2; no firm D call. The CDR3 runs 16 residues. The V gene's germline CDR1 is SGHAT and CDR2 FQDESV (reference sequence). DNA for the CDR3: TGTGCCAGCAGCTTAGCGGGATGGCCGAACACCGAGGAGCTGTTTTTT. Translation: CASSLAGWPNTEELFF. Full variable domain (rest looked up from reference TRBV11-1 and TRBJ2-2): EAEVAQSPRYKITEKSQAVAFWCDPISGHATLYWYRQILGQGPELLVQFQDESVVDDSQLPKDRFSAERLKGVDSTLKIQPAELGDSAMYLCASSLAGWPNTEELFFGEGSRLTVL.

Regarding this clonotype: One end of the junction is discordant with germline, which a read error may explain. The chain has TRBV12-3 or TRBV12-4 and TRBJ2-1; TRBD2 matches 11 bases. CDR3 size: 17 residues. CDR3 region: CASSLPTSGSSYSEQFF. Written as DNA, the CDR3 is TGTGCCAGCAGTTTACCCACTAGCGGGAGTTCCTACAGTGAGCAGTTCTTC.

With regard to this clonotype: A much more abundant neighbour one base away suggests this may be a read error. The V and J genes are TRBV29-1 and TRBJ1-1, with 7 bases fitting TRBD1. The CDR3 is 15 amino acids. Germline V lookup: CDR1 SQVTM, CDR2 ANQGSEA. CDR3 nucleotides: TGCAGCGAGTCAGGGGGTATGTTATTGGACACTGAAGCTTCCTTT. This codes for CSESGGMLLDTEASF.

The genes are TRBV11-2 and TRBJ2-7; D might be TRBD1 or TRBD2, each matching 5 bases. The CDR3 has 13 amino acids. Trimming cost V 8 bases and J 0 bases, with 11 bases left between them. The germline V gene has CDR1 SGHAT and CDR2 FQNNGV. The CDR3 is CASCRDVSYEQYF. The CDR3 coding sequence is TGTGCCAGCTGCCGGGACGTCTCCTACGAGCAGTACTTC.

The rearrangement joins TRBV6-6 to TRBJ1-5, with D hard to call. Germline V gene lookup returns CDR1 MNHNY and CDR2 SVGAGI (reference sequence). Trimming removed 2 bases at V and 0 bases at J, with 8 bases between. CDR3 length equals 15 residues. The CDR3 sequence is CASSYQTVSNQPQHF. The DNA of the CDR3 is TGTGCCAGCAGTTACCAAACAGTTAGCAATCAGCCCCAGCATTTT.

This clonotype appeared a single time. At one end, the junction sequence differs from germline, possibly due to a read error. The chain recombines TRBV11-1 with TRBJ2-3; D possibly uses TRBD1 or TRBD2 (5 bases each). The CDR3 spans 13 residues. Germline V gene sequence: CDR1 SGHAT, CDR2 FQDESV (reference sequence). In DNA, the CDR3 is TGTGCCAACAGCCGCATGGGGGCAGATACGCAGTATTTT. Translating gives CANSRMGADTQYF.

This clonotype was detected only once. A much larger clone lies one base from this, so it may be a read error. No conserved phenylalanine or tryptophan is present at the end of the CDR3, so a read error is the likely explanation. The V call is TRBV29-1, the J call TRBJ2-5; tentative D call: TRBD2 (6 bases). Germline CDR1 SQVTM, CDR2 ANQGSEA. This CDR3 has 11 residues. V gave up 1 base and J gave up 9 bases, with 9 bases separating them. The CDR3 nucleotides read TGCAGCGTTGAAGGGGGGGTGGCCCAGTACTAC. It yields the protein CSVEGGVAQYY.

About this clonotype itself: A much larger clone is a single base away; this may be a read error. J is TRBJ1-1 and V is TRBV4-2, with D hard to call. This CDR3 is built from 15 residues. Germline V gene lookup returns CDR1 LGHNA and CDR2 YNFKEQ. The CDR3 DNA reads TGTGCCAGCAGCCAGCCGGTGGGAACGAACACTGAAACTTTCTTT. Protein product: CASSQPVGTNTETFF.

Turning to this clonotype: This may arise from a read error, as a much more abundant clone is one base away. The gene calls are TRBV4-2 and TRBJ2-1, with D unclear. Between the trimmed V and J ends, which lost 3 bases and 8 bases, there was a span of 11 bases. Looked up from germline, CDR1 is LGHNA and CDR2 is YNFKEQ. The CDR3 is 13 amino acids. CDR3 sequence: CASSQLAQDEQFF. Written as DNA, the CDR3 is TGTGCCAGCAGCCAGCTCGCGCAGGATGAGCAGTTCTTC.

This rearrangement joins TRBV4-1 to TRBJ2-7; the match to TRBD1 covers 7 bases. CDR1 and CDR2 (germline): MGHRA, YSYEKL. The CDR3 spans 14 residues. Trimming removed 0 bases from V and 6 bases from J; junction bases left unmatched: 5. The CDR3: CASSQEDRPSEQYF. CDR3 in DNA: TGCGCCAGCAGCCAAGAGGACAGGCCGTCCGAGCAGTACTTC.

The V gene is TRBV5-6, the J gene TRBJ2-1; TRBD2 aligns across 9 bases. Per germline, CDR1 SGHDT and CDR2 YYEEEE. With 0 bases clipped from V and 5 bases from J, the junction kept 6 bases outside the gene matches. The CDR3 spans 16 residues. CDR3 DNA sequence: TGTGCCAGCAGCTTGGGGCTAGCGGGATCCCACAATGAGCAGTTCTTC. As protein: CASSLGLAGSHNEQFF.

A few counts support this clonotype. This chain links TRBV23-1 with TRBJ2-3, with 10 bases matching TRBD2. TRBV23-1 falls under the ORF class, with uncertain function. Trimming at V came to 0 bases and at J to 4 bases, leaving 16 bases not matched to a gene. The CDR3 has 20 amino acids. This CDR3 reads CASSQSQLAGTPRVSDTQYF. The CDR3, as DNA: TGCGCCAGCAGTCAATCGCAACTAGCGGGAACCCCCCGGGTGTCAGATACGCAGTATTTT.

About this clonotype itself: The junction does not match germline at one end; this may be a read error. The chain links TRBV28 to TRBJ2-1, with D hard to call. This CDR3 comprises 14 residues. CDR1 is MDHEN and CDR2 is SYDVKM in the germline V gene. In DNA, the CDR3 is TGTGCCGGCAGCCTACACCGAGGCCACGTGAAGCAGTTCTTC. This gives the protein CAGSLHRGHVKQFF.

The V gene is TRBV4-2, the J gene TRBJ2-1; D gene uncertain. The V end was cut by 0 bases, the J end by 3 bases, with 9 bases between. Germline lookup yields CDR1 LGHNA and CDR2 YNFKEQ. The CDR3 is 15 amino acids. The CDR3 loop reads CASSQDMSSYNEQFF. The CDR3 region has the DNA TGTGCCAGCAGCCAAGATATGAGCAGCTACAATGAGCAGTTCTTC.

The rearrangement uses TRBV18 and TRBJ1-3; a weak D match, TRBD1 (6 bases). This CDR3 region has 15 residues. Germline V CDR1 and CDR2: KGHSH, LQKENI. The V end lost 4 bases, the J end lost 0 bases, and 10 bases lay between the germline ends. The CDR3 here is CASSQQGSSGNTIYF. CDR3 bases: TGTGCCAGCTCACAGCAGGGGAGCTCTGGAAACACCATATATTTT.

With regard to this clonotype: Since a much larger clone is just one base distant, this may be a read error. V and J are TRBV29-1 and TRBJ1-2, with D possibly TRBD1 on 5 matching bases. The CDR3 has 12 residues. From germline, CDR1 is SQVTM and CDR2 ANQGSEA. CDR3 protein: CSAAGLRYGNTF. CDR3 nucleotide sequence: TGCAGCGCCGCGGGACTGAGGTATGGCAACACCTTC.

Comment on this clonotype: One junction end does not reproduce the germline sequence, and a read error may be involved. The CDR3 sequence: CVSSLRAGGQETQYF. CDR3 DNA: TGTGTCAGCAGTCTAAGGGCCGGTGGGCAAGAGACCCAGTACTTC. The V call is TRBV6-1, the J call TRBJ2-5; D unclear. The germline gives CDR1 MNHNS, CDR2 SASEGT. This CDR3 spans 15 amino acids.

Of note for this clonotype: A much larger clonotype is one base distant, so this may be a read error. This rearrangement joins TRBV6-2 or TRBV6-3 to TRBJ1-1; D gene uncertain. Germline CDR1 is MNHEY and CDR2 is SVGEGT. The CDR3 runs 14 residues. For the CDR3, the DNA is TGTGCCAGCAGTTACCCAGAGCTGAACACTGAAGTTTTCTTT. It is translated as CASSYPELNTEVFF.

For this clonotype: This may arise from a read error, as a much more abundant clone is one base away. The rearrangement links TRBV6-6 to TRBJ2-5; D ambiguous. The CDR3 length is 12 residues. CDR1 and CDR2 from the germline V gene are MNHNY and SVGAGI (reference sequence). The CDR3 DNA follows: TGTGTCAGCATGAGTCCTGCGGAGACCCAGTACTTC. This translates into CVSMSPAETQYF.